This T cell receptor beta chain was obtained from a study of cytomegalovirus exposure and HLA in healthy donors. General study findings and limits: Sequence variants that were highly shared formed a cluster that was likely a sequencing artifact. The only immune exposure information that was available was CMV serostatus. In an earlier analysis, in some 540 donors, most V segments appeared productive either ~87% or ~30% of the time.

V lost 2 bases to trimming and J lost 2 bases; unmatched junction nucleotides: 6. CDR1 is SQVTM and CDR2 is ANQGSEA in the germline V gene. The CDR3 runs to 16 residues. About this clone itself: Its cognate antigen is unknown.

A multiplex PCR was run with 60 Vbeta primers and 13 Jbeta primers. The assay was immunoSEQ multiplex PCR, and TCRdb's table has in-frame clones only and misses some. The table shows about 64,000 clones, with more than 60% occurring only once. Sequenced material: PBMCs. The receptor was isolated from a male donor in good health and CMV-seropositive. The chain recombines TRBV29-1 with TRBJ2-6, with 7 positions matching TRBD2. CDR3: CSVESGGLAGANVLTF. The CDR3 DNA is TGCAGCGTTGAATCGGGGGGTCTAGCTGGGGCCAACGTCCTGACTTTC.